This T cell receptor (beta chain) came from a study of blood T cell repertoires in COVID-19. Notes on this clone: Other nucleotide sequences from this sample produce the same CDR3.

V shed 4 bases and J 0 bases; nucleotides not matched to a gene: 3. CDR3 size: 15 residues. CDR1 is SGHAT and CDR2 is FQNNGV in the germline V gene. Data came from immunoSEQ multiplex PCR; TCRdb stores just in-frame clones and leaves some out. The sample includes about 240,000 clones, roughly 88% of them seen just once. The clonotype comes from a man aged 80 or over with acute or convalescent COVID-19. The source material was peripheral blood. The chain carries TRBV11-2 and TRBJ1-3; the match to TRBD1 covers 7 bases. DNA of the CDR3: TGTGCCAGCAGCTCATGGACAGGCTCTGGAAACACCATATATTTT. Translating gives CASSSWTGSGNTIYF.